This T cell receptor (beta chain) was profiled in a study of blood T cell repertoires in COVID-19. Repertoires were generated with immunoSEQ multiplex PCR, while TCRdb's copy carries only in-frame clones and drops some. This table holds about 200,000 clones, roughly nine tenths found once. This CDR3 has 15 residues. The germline V gene encodes CDR1 MGHRA and CDR2 YSYEKL. Trimming shortened V by 1 base and J by 4 bases, and 13 bases separated the two germline ends. The TCR comes from a woman aged 70 to 79 with acute or convalescent COVID-19. Material: peripheral blood. J is TRBJ2-5 and V is TRBV4-1, with a tentative D call TRBD2 (7 bases). For the CDR3, the DNA is TGCGCCAGCAGCCAAGTGCGCGGGGGCGTAGAGACCCAGTACTTC. Its protein product is CASSQVRGGVETQYF.